The sequence of this TCR beta chain was determined in a study of blood T cells in healthy people across ages (dated by TCRdb to about 2015). Background for the entire study: Template switching captured roughly one uniquely barcoded TCR beta cDNA molecule per two T cells in model experiments. Age-related changes in TCR beta repertoire diversity were measured in the study by deep sequencing normalized with unique cDNA molecular identifiers. The donors were divided into four age groups: young (average around 16 years), middle-aged (approximately 41), aged (about 56) and long-lived (about 90). To avoid experimental bias, donors of different ages were spread randomly across the sequencing lanes. Two additional independent replicas of 1 million unique cDNA reads from the same blood draw were analyzed for two donors (one aged 18 to 30 and one aged 80 or older). Findings and caveats that apply to the study as a whole: As age increased, observed TCR beta diversity per million T cells dropped in a roughly linear way, and a significant reduction was already evident by age about 40. The long-lived group showed more naive CD4+ T cells, fewer expanded clones and increased TCR diversity than the aged group, suggesting age selection. Because the CMV infection status of the donors was unknown, age-related changes in expanded clonotypes may potentially have been confounded. Because profiling used bulk unsorted PBMCs, naive and antigen-experienced compartments could not be compared conclusively. Observed TCR beta diversity correlated strongly with the percentage of naive T cells measured by flow cytometry. Total diversity estimates from one million sequenced T cells were considered lower bounds and underestimates.

The junction shows trimming of 3 bases on V and 1 base on J, and the gene matches do not reach 8 bases of it. The germline V gene encodes CDR1 SGHVS and CDR2 FQNEAQ. The cysteine opens and the phenylalanine closes a CDR3 of 16 amino acids. Just the 48-base CDR3 DNA is kept, in frame starting at base 1. Note on this clonotype: It lacks a known antigen. The input lacks base qualities; no much larger clone sits a single base away.

The method behind the library was 5' RACE. TCRdb records Illumina HiSeq 2500 as the sequencer. A second PCR of about 7 to 12 cycles was performed with a sample-barcoded 5' primer and a J-beta primer mix. A unique molecular identifier was introduced onto each TCR beta cDNA molecule by a template-switch 5' adaptor carrying 12 random nucleotides. Each sample yielded at least 3 million CDR3-containing paired-end reads. First-strand cDNA was synthesized from all RNA with the Mint cDNA synthesis kit, primed by a TRBC-specific oligonucleotide. Following uracil-DNA glycosylase treatment, all cDNA underwent a first 18-cycle PCR with the universal primers M1SS and BC2_uni_R. From the authors' description of their analysis: Each sample was normalized by randomly selecting 1 million high-quality reads, each carrying a distinct molecular identifier. Instead of being binned into consensus sequences, reads that shared molecular identifiers were thrown out. CDR3 identification, clonotype clustering and error correction used MiTCR with a Q25 quality threshold and the strictest error-elimination algorithm. A nonparametric unseen species model using Euler transformation provided a lower-bound estimate of total TCR beta diversity. TCRdb's own reprocessing of the public reads used fastp at Q25 and MiXCR and kept productive beta chains. Identical CDR3 protein sequences are pooled into one entry, listed with their most common genes and DNA. The V and J calls and clone size are TCRdb's, not the authors'. For this sample there are hundreds of thousands of distinct CDR3 sequences; roughly 44% appear just once. The ten largest make up 20% to 25% of the sample.

The donors were under 40 Caucasian individuals from Russia, aged roughly 6 to 100 years, who were systemically healthy. Each donor gave around 9.5 milliliters of peripheral blood, collected into EDTA-treated Vacutainer tubes. Ficoll-Paque density-gradient centrifugation was used to isolate PBMCs, with at least 6.5 million per sample. Total RNA was extracted from PBMCs with Trizol reagent, with at least 6 micrograms obtained per sample. The percentages of naive CD45RAhigh/CD27high T cells were determined by flow cytometry on a PBMC aliquot from every donor. Source material: blood. The chain employs TRBV7-8 and TRBJ1-1; 7 bases in between match TRBD1. This clonotype originated in a woman aged 60-75 years in good health. The CDR3 protein sequence reads: CASSLGKGARNTEAFF. The DNA is TGTGCCAGCAGCTTGGGGAAGGGGGCGAGGAACACTGAAGCTTTCTTT.